Below, 28 T cell receptor beta chains from the same sample are listed, as sequenced in a study of cytomegalovirus exposure and HLA in healthy donors (dated by TCRdb to 2015 to 2018). The protocol used for the library was the immunoSEQ multiplex PCR assay. A mixture of 60 forward primers for TCR Vbeta segments and 13 reverse primers for TCR Jbeta segments was used in the multiplex PCR. The clones in this table, taken by TCRdb from immuneACCESS, are in-frame only. Not every clone is retained; where verified, under half of the shortfall comes from an unresolved V gene, and the cause of the rest is unknown. The sample profile shows about 64,000 clones; about 84% of them were found once. 7% to 8% of the sample belongs to the ten largest clones. Sequenced sample: PBMCs. These TCRs come from a young man in good health and CMV-seropositive.

The V gene is TRBV30, the J gene TRBJ2-5; 8 bases map to TRBD2. There are 19 residues in the CDR3. The V segment lost 1 base and the J segment 4 bases; nucleotides outside the gene matches: 20. Germline lookup yields CDR1 GTSNPN and CDR2 SVGIG (reference sequence). CDR3 in DNA: TGTGCCTGGAGTGGGAGGGACACCGGGACTAGTAAATCGGCAGAGACCCAGTACTTC. Its protein product is CAWSGRDTGTSKSAETQYF.

V is TRBV6-5 and J is TRBJ1-1; unclear D gene. Deletions cut 2 bases from V and 4 bases from J, with 11 bases between. Per germline, CDR1 MNHEY and CDR2 SVGAGI. The length of the CDR3 is 14 residues. The CDR3 spells CASSYLGGSTEAFF. The CDR3 DNA reads TGTGCCAGCAGTTACCTAGGAGGGTCCACTGAAGCTTTCTTT.

The V gene is TRBV11-2, the J gene TRBJ1-1; tentative D call: TRBD1 (6 bases). CDR1 is SGHAT, CDR2 FQNNGV, per germline. The V gene lost 3 bases and the J gene lost 5 bases, with 7 bases spanning the gap. The CDR3 loop spans 12 amino acids. The CDR3 sequence is CASSFQGTEAFF. In DNA, the CDR3 is TGTGCCAGCAGCTTCCAGGGGACTGAAGCTTTCTTT.

The V and J genes are TRBV6-1 and TRBJ1-2; D is perhaps TRBD1 (5 bases). CDR3 length equals 13 residues. The germline V gene encodes CDR1 MNHNS and CDR2 SASEGT. V lost 2 bases and J 6 bases, leaving 10 bases between the germline ends. The CDR3 loop reads CASSERGGNGYTF. DNA for the CDR3: TGTGCCAGCAGTGAAAGGGGAGGAAATGGCTACACCTTC.

The rearrangement links TRBV5-4 to TRBJ1-1; D may be TRBD1 (5 bases). Deletions cut 2 bases from V and 0 bases from J, with 11 bases between. Germline CDR1 is SGHNT and CDR2 is YYREEE (reference sequence). CDR3 length: 15 amino acids. The CDR3 loop reads CASSLTGALNTEAFF. The DNA of the CDR3 is TGTGCCAGCAGCTTAACAGGTGCTCTGAACACTGAAGCTTTCTTT.

In DNA, the CDR3 is TGTGCCAGCAGCGCGACCGGACTAGCGGGAGTTATGCAGTTCTTC. It is translated as CASSATGLAGVMQFF. The chain joins TRBV11-3 to TRBJ2-1; 13 bases fit TRBD2. Germline assignment: CDR1 SGHNT and CDR2 YENEEA. CDR3 length equals 15 residues. V lost 5 bases to trimming and J lost 12 bases; unmatched junction nucleotides: 10.

This clone was recorded once. The chain recombines TRBV19 with TRBJ1-1, with 11 bases lining up with TRBD1. Germline V lookup: CDR1 LNHDA, CDR2 SQIVND (reference sequence). This CDR3 spans 15 amino acids. V gave up 7 bases and J gave up 4 bases; unmatched junction bases: 8. CDR3 bases: TGTGCCAGTACCCTTACCGGGACAGGGGGCACTGAAGCTTTCTTT. Translation gives CASTLTGTGGTEAFF.

The V call is TRBV11-3, the J call TRBJ2-3; 8 nucleotides align to TRBD2. From germline, CDR1 is SGHNT and CDR2 YENEEA. The CDR3 runs 15 residues. After removal of 3 bases from V and 2 bases from J, the junction contained 4 bases not matched to a gene. The chain's CDR3 is CASSFTSGYTDTQYF. The CDR3 DNA follows: TGTGCCAGCAGCTTTACTAGCGGCTACACAGATACGCAGTATTTT.

The chain combines TRBV4-1 with TRBJ1-1; no clear D. The CDR3 is 15 residues long. Trimming removed 0 bases from V and 1 base from J, with 9 bases in between. Germline loops: CDR1 MGHRA, CDR2 YSYEKL. The CDR3 protein is CASSQEAASNTEAFF. The CDR3 nucleotides read TGCGCCAGCAGCCAAGAAGCGGCCTCGAACACTGAAGCTTTCTTT.

This clone was counted a single time. The chain couples TRBV5-1 to TRBJ2-7; maybe TRBD2 (5 bases). This CDR3 is built from 13 residues. Trimming cost V 0 bases and J 4 bases, with 8 bases left between them. Per germline, CDR1 SGHRS and CDR2 YFSETQ. This chain's CDR3 is CASSLARDYEQYF. CDR3 coding DNA: TGCGCCAGCAGCTTGGCCCGGGATTACGAGCAGTACTTC.

V is TRBV25-1 and J is TRBJ1-6; D possibly corresponds to TRBD1 (6 bases). V was cut by 6 bases and J by 4 bases, with 13 bases left in between. The CDR3 runs to 15 residues. Germline values: CDR1 MGHDK, CDR2 SYGVNS. The CDR3 DNA sequence: TGTGCCAGCAGGGCGCCTCAGGGGTATAATTCACCCCTCCACTTT. Amino acid sequence: CASRAPQGYNSPLHF.

The chain combines TRBV2 with TRBJ2-2; maybe TRBD1 (5 bases). V dropped 6 bases and J dropped 7 bases, with 12 bases sitting between them. The CDR3 runs to 13 residues. The germline V gene has CDR1 SNHLY and CDR2 FYNNEI. CDR3 residues: CASRSGWIGELFF. Written as DNA, the CDR3 is TGTGCCAGCAGGTCAGGGTGGATCGGGGAGCTGTTTTTT. The complete variable domain, with remaining parts taken from reference TRBV2 and TRBJ2-2, reads EPEVTQTPSHQVTQMGQEVILRCVPISNHLYFYWYRQILGQKVEFLVSFYNNEISEKSEIFDDQFSVERPDGSNFTLKIRSTKLEDSAMYFCASRSGWIGELFFGEGSRLTVL.

This clone was observed a single time. The V gene is TRBV6-1, the J gene TRBJ2-3, with D perhaps matching TRBD2 (6 bases). The V end lost 3 bases, the J end lost 6 bases, and 13 bases lay between the germline ends. Germline V lookup: CDR1 MNHNS, CDR2 SASEGT. The CDR3 is 14 residues long. The CDR3, as DNA: TGTGCCAGCAGTGAGCCCGCGGAGGGTGATACGCAGTATTTT. Protein sequence: CASSEPAEGDTQYF.

The rearrangement joins TRBV6-5 to TRBJ1-6; 9 bases match TRBD1. There are 16 residues in the CDR3. Germline V lookup: CDR1 MNHEY, CDR2 SVGAGI. J was trimmed by 9 bases and V by 2 bases; bases with no gene match: 8. In DNA, the CDR3 is TGTGCCAGCAGTTACACGCGGGACAGGGCGGGTTCACCCCTCCACTTT. Protein product: CASSYTRDRAGSPLHF.

This clone was observed a handful of times. The rearrangement uses TRBV6-1 and TRBJ1-1; D possibly corresponds to TRBD1 (5 bases). Germline V gene lookup returns CDR1 MNHNS and CDR2 SASEGT. V was cut by 3 bases and J by 4 bases, with 12 bases left in between. This CDR3 spans 14 amino acids. This CDR3 is CASSDTMQGTEAFF. DNA for the CDR3: TGTGCCAGCAGTGATACGATGCAGGGCACTGAAGCTTTCTTT.

The chain links TRBV6-1 to TRBJ2-7, with TRBD1 matching over 8 bases. Trimming at V came to 7 bases and at J to 3 bases, leaving 8 bases not matched to a gene. Germline lookup yields CDR1 MNHNS and CDR2 SASEGT. CDR3 length: 14 residues. Here the CDR3 reads CASNSPRGLYEQYF. The CDR3 region has the DNA TGTGCCAGCAATTCTCCCAGGGGGCTCTACGAGCAGTACTTC.

J is TRBJ1-5 and V is TRBV30; the match to TRBD1 covers 7 bases. V lost 4 bases to trimming and J lost 2 bases; unmatched junction nucleotides: 11. This CDR3 has 16 residues. Germline V gene data show CDR1 as GTSNPN and CDR2 as SVGIG (reference sequence). CDR3 nucleotides: TGTGCCTGGAATCCTGGGGGGACAGTGGGCAATCAGCCCCAGCATTTT. Amino acids: CAWNPGGTVGNQPQHF.

The gene calls are TRBV28 and TRBJ2-5; 13 bases align to TRBD2. J was trimmed by 7 bases and V by 7 bases; bases with no gene match: 9. Per the germline V gene, CDR1 is MDHEN and CDR2 is SYDVKM. This CDR3 comprises 15 residues. The CDR3: CASTLLAGGLGTQYF. As DNA, the CDR3 is TGTGCCAGCACCTTACTAGCGGGGGGGCTCGGGACCCAGTACTTC.

This clone has more than one count but fewer than ten. The chain employs TRBV4-1 and TRBJ2-7; D gene uncertain. Germline V gene data show CDR1 as MGHRA and CDR2 as YSYEKL. Trimming left V 4 bases short and J 2 bases short, with 12 bases between. The CDR3 length is 14 residues. CDR3 nucleotide sequence: TGCGCCAGCAGCCTGGCGGAATCTACCTACGAGCAGTACTTC. Protein product: CASSLAESTYEQYF.

The chain employs TRBV10-3 and TRBJ1-5; the match to TRBD1 covers 7 bases. V shed 11 bases and J 0 bases; nucleotides not matched to a gene: 16. CDR1 is ENHRY and CDR2 is SYGVKD in the germline V gene. This CDR3 comprises 17 residues. CDR3 amino acids: CAARDSLILDSNQPQHF. For the CDR3, the DNA is TGTGCCGCCAGGGACAGTTTAATACTTGATAGCAATCAGCCCCAGCATTTT.

This chain links TRBV30 with TRBJ2-7; 10 bases agree with TRBD1. Per germline, CDR1 GTSNPN and CDR2 SVGIG (reference sequence). J gave up 4 bases and V 2 bases, and 8 bases lay outside the gene matches. CDR3 length: 15 residues. CDR3 nucleotides: TGTGCCTGGAGTAGAGGCGGGACAGGGGCTTACGAGCAGTACTTC. Encoded protein: CAWSRGGTGAYEQYF.

The V and J genes are TRBV27 and TRBJ1-6; no firm D call. Per the germline V gene, CDR1 is MNHEY and CDR2 is SMNVEV (reference sequence). Trimming stripped 1 base from V and 7 bases from J, with 8 bases between. The CDR3 is 14 residues long. As DNA, the CDR3 is TGTGCCAGCAGTTTATGGGCCCCGAATTCACCCCTCCACTTT. This translates into CASSLWAPNSPLHF.

This chain connects TRBV30 to TRBJ1-2, with TRBD1 matching 9 bases. J was trimmed by 8 bases and V by 5 bases; bases with no gene match: 3. Germline V CDR1 and CDR2: GTSNPN, SVGIG (reference sequence). The CDR3 has 11 residues. The CDR3 here is CAWGDRVGYTF. The CDR3 region has the DNA TGTGCCTGGGGGGACAGGGTGGGCTACACCTTC.

The chain recombines TRBV11-2 with TRBJ2-5, with 11 bases lining up with TRBD2. CDR3 length: 16 amino acids. Germline CDR1 SGHAT, CDR2 FQNNGV. Trimming cost V 5 bases and J 5 bases; bases outside gene matches: 10. The DNA of the CDR3 is TGTGCCAGCAGCCCCAGTAGCGGGGGGGCTTGGGAGACCCAGTACTTC. It codes for CASSPSSGGAWETQYF. Combining the CDR3 with reference TRBV11-2 and TRBJ2-5 gives the whole variable domain EAGVAQSPRYKIIEKRQSVAFWCNPISGHATLYWYQQILGQGPKLLIQFQNNGVVDDSQLPKDRFSAERLKGVDSTLKIQPAKLEDSAVYLCASSPSSGGAWETQYFGPGTRLLVL.

The chain joins TRBV19 to TRBJ1-1; D is unclear. V shed 3 bases and J shed 3 bases, with 8 bases lying between them. CDR3 length equals 13 residues. Per germline, CDR1 LNHDA and CDR2 SQIVND (reference sequence). The CDR3 spells CASSIGGYTEAFF. The CDR3 nucleotides are TGTGCCAGTAGTATCGGAGGGTACACTGAAGCTTTCTTT.

The V gene is TRBV2, the J gene TRBJ1-5; 9 nucleotides align to TRBD1. Germline lookup yields CDR1 SNHLY and CDR2 FYNNEI. This CDR3 is 14 amino acids long. Germline trimming cut 3 bases from V and 4 bases from J; bases unmatched to any gene: 1. The CDR3 region is CASSDGTGNQPQHF. Here the CDR3 DNA reads TGTGCCAGCAGTGACGGGACAGGGAATCAGCCCCAGCATTTT.

J is TRBJ1-1 and V is TRBV29-1; possible D gene TRBD1, 5 bases. Germline CDR1 SQVTM, CDR2 ANQGSEA. The CDR3 totals 15 residues. Trimming cost V 0 bases and J 4 bases, with 15 bases left between them. The CDR3 nucleotides read TGCAGCGTTGAAGATTGGTATGCAGGGCGCACTGAAGCTTTCTTT. Its protein is CSVEDWYAGRTEAFF.

This clone was found once. This chain joins TRBV30 and TRBJ2-5; 7 nucleotides align to TRBD1. The CDR3 covers 12 residues. The V gene's germline CDR1 is GTSNPN and CDR2 SVGIG (reference sequence). V lost 1 base to trimming and J lost 6 bases; unmatched junction nucleotides: 2. In DNA, the CDR3 is TGTGCCTGGAGTGAACAGGGGAAGACCCAGTACTTC. This codes for CAWSEQGKTQYF. Drawing the rest from reference TRBV30 and TRBJ2-5, the complete variable domain is SQTIHQWPATLVQPVGSPLSLECTVEGTSNPNLYWYRQAAGRGLQLLFYSVGIGQISSEVPQNLSASRPQDRQFILSSKKLLLSDSGFYLCAWSEQGKTQYFGPGTRLLVL.